This TCR beta chain emerged from a study of beta chain features in type 1 diabetes. This clone was seen a handful of times. Its antigen is as yet unknown. V lost 7 bases to trimming and J lost 5 bases; unmatched junction nucleotides: 10. Germline loops: CDR1 SQVTM, CDR2 ANQGSEA. The CDR3 spans 13 residues. One heparinised blood draw averaging about 116 mL was given by each donor. CD4+ naive, central memory, regulatory and stem cell-like memory subsets were isolated by sorting on CD45RO/CCR7/CD25/CD127/CD95/CD27. Points from the study as a whole: Type 1 diabetes patients had TCRB CDR3s that were shorter (moderately but significantly so) in all four CD4+ subsets. The VDJ junctions of type 1 diabetes patients carried fewer insertions and more deletions. The naive, central memory and Treg TCRB repertoires looked more alike in patients than they did in healthy donors.

Sequenced material consisted of expressed TCRB transcripts (all of the isolated RNA was reverse transcribed). Clones were read by immunoSEQ multiplex PCR, and TCRdb kept only the in-frame ones, dropping some. The sample records around 250,000 clones, approximately 13% being singletons. The rearrangement links TRBV29-1 to TRBJ1-2; TRBD1 matches at 7 bases. This receptor was obtained from a man between 25 and 39 years old with type 1 diabetes. Source material: naive CD4+ T cells from blood. CDR3: CSAGLGDRYGYTF. The CDR3 nucleotides are TGCAGCGCGGGATTAGGGGACAGATATGGCTACACCTTC. The full variable domain, in which reference TRBV29-1 and TRBJ1-2 provide the parts outside the CDR3, is SAVISQKPSRDICQRGTSLTIQCQVDSQVTMMFWYRQQPGQSLTLIATANQGSEATYESGFVIDKFPISRPNLTFSTLTVSNMSPEDSSIYLCSAGLGDRYGYTFGSGTRLTVV.